This TCR beta chain was captured by sequencing in a study of blood T cell repertoires in COVID-19. Study background: Acute and convalescent COVID-19 samples came from the United States, Italy and Spain. Sources were T cells, B-cell-depleted T cells, or PBMCs; the material itself was cDNA or gDNA.

Germline-derived CDR1 and CDR2 are LNHDA and SQIVND (reference sequence). V lost 6 bases, J lost 5 bases, and 11 bases stayed unmatched. The CDR3 runs 16 residues. Per the study methods: The assay estimated nucleated cells by amplifying reference gene primers. The table came from immunoSEQ multiplex PCR; TCRdb's copy has only in-frame clones and leaves some out. Clone size and V and J calls were adopted from that table, with D and trimming inferred from the DNA. Among 54,000 or so clones listed, roughly 87% were seen once. The chain links TRBV19 to TRBJ2-3; TRBD2 agrees at 10 bases. The sequence came from a woman in her sixties with acute or convalescent COVID-19. The sequencing input was peripheral blood. The DNA for the CDR3 is TGTGCCAGTAGCACATCAGCGGGGGGGCCGAGAGATACGCAGTATTTT. Translation gives CASSTSAGGPRDTQYF. The full variable domain, rest sourced from reference TRBV19 and TRBJ2-3, is DGGITQSPKYLFRKEGQNVTLSCEQNLNHDAMYWYRQDPGQGLRLIYYSQIVNDFQKGDIAEGYSVSREKKESFPLTVTSAQKNPTAFYLCASSTSAGGPRDTQYFGPGTRLTVL.